The 8 T cell receptor beta chains below come from one sample, sequenced in a study of response to subunit inactivated influenza vaccine. TCRdb re-called the RT-PCR reads through MiXCR, storing one row per CDR3 protein. The data contain 300,000 to 350,000 distinct CDR3 sequences, 20% to 25% of them singletons. The material sequenced was PBMCs from blood, taken less than 22 months after vaccination. The receptors were sampled from a man aged 50 to 75 who received an inactivated influenza vaccine.

This clonotype has a handful of counts. The chain couples TRBV20-1 to TRBJ1-3; no clear D gene. CDR3 length equals 12 residues. The germline CDR1 and CDR2 sequences are DFQATT and SNEGSKA (reference sequence). Trimming pared 3 bases from V and 3 bases from J, leaving 6 bases between. Here the CDR3 DNA reads TGCAGTGCTAGGGTTTTTGGAAACACCATATATTTT. It encodes CSARVFGNTIYF.

In its sample, this clonotype was seen many times. V and J are TRBV5-1 and TRBJ1-6; no firm D call. Deletions cut 1 base from V and 10 bases from J, with 12 bases between. This CDR3 comprises 14 residues. The germline gives CDR1 SGHRS, CDR2 YFSETQ. The CDR3, as DNA: TGCGCCAGCAGCTTGTCGGGTGGACGGTCACCCCTCCACTTT. Protein sequence: CASSLSGGRSPLHF.

This clonotype was observed a handful of times. This chain joins TRBV20-1 and TRBJ2-3, with TRBD1 identical over 9 bases. The germline V gene has CDR1 DFQATT and CDR2 SNEGSKA (reference sequence). The CDR3 extends over 15 amino acids. Losses at the gene ends were 4 bases for V and 0 bases for J; bases not matched to a gene: 5. The CDR3 region is CSATPGQGSTDTQYF. For the CDR3, the DNA is TGCAGTGCTACTCCGGGACAGGGTAGCACAGATACGCAGTATTTT.

About this clonotype: A read error may produce the germline difference seen at one junction end. The rearrangement uses TRBV20-1 and TRBJ1-4; 8 bases agree with TRBD1. This CDR3 has 14 amino acids. Germline loops: CDR1 DFQATT, CDR2 SNEGSKA (reference sequence). The DNA for the CDR3 is TGCAGTGCTGGCCAGGGGGCCTCTAATGAAAAACTGTATTTT. Protein: CSAGQGASNEKLYF.

The rearrangement links TRBV10-3 to TRBJ2-7; D is ambiguous. The length of the CDR3 is 14 residues. Germline assignment: CDR1 ENHRY and CDR2 SYGVKD. Trimming took off 6 bases at V and 3 bases at J, with 15 bases between the two ends. In DNA form, the CDR3 reads TGTGCCATCAGGGACCTCAACCCAGGCTACGAGCAGTACTTC. Amino acid sequence: CAIRDLNPGYEQYF.

There are many counts of this clonotype. The chain combines TRBV30 with TRBJ1-1; TRBD1 aligns across 7 bases. The germline V gene encodes CDR1 GTSNPN and CDR2 SVGIG (reference sequence). The CDR3 runs to 13 residues. V lost 0 bases and J lost 5; bases outside the gene matches: 3. Here the CDR3 DNA reads TGTGCCTGGAGTGTATCAGGGGGGACTGAAGCTTTCTTT. It translates to CAWSVSGGTEAFF.

This clonotype has only a few counts. This chain joins TRBV27 and TRBJ1-5; 7 nucleotides line up with TRBD1. The CDR3 length is 16 residues. V was clipped by 0 bases and J by 2 bases; unmatched bases: 4. CDR1 MNHEY and CDR2 SMNVEV come from the germline V gene (reference sequence). The CDR3 loop is CASSLSPGGGNQPQHF. The CDR3 DNA reads TGTGCCAGCAGTTTATCTCCAGGGGGAGGCAATCAGCCCCAGCATTTT.

The chain recombines TRBV9 with TRBJ1-2, with 7 nucleotides matching TRBD1. This CDR3 spans 14 amino acids. The trim removed 0 bases at V and 3 bases at J, leaving 2 bases unmatched. Germline V gene data show CDR1 as SGDLS and CDR2 as YYNGEE. CDR3 coding DNA: TGTGCCAGCAGCGTAGGAGGGGGCGACTATGGCTACACCTTC. Amino acids: CASSVGGGDYGYTF.